The clone carrying this T cell receptor (beta chain) was seen once. The data were obtained in a study of blood T cell repertoires in COVID-19. Study context: There were acute and convalescent COVID-19 samples, and they came from the United States, Italy and Spain. PBMCs, B-cell-depleted T cells, or T cells provided the cDNA or gDNA that made up the material.

Assay used: immunoSEQ multiplex PCR; TCRdb lists only in-frame clones, some missing. The repertoire consists of just over 300,000 clones, with around 86% occurring once and the leading ten covering over 3.5%. The material sequenced was PBMCs or T cells enriched from blood (not recorded which). The receptor's source is a man in his thirties or forties who had recovered from COVID-19.

CDR3 sequence: CASSLGVGRGGPDTQYF. DNA for the CDR3: TGTGCCAGCAGCTTAGGTGTCGGGCGGGGGGGCCCAGATACGCAGTATTTT. V usage is TRBV11-2 and J usage is TRBJ2-3, with 9 bases identical to TRBD2. The CDR3 extends over 17 amino acids. Per germline, CDR1 SGHAT and CDR2 FQNNGV. The J segment lost 4 bases and the V segment lost 1 base, leaving 9 bases of the junction unmatched.